A selection of T cell receptor beta chains follows, all from one sample in a study of T cell repertoires in cytomegalovirus infection. TCRdb redid the calling of the reads with MiXCR, one entry per CDR3 protein. Among 100,000 to 150,000 distinct CDR3 sequences, roughly 8.2% were seen once, and the ten largest hold roughly a tenth. The sample consisted of PBMCs. The source is a human donor in good health (CMV status not recorded). Some clones in this sample may be carry-over from other donors' samples. Each CDR3 is given with its conserved first and last residue.

length | J | V | CDR3
14 | TRBJ2-3 | TRBV7-2 | CASSRRTFSDTQYF
16 | TRBJ2-7 | TRBV28 | CASSSPRTGSSYEQYF
15 | TRBJ1-3 | TRBV7-6 | CASSPTASSGNTIYF
13 | TRBJ2-7 | TRBV7-2 | CASSSTGTREQYF
14 | TRBJ1-2 | TRBV2 | CASSEAQWDYGYTF
19 | TRBJ2-3 | TRBV2 | CASSDGSGRAQRRTDTQYF
13 | TRBJ2-3 | TRBV12-3/TRBV12-4 | CASSMDTTDTQYF
14 | TRBJ1-1 | TRBV7-9 | CASSTRTGHTEAFF
15 | TRBJ2-3 | TRBV5-1 | CASSLGSISTDTQYF
17 | TRBJ2-7 | TRBV13 | CASSRTSGAEGFYEQYF
16 | TRBJ2-1 | TRBV7-6 | CASSSSGGTLSNEQFF